This T cell receptor (beta chain) emerged from a study of blood T cell repertoires in COVID-19. In the study overall: Nucleic acid was either cDNA or gDNA, and it came from T cells, B-cell-depleted T cells, or PBMCs.

The germline CDR1 and CDR2 sequences are MGHDK and SYGVNS. Trimming removed 4 bases from V and 1 base from J, with 10 bases in between. The CDR3 totals 14 residues. In this sample, this clone turned up once. Assay used: immunoSEQ multiplex PCR; TCRdb lists only in-frame clones, some missing. The sample gives over 350,000 clones, more than 85% of which show up once; about 0.78% is in the top ten. All exposed participants met a person with COVID-19 within 2 weeks before entering the study. This chain uses TRBV25-1 with TRBJ1-1; D not resolved. Source material: PBMCs or T cells enriched from blood (not recorded which). This TCR derives from a woman aged 40 to 50 who had been exposed to COVID-19. The CDR3 nucleotides are TGTGCCAGCAGTGGAGGGATCAAGAACACTGAAGCTTTCTTT. Protein: CASSGGIKNTEAFF. Complete variable domain (other parts from reference TRBV25-1 and TRBJ1-1): EADIYQTPRYLVIGTGKKITLECSQTMGHDKMYWYQQDPGMELHLIHYSYGVNSTEKGDLSSESTVSRIRTEHFPLTLESARPSHTSQYLCASSGGIKNTEAFFGQGTRLTVV.